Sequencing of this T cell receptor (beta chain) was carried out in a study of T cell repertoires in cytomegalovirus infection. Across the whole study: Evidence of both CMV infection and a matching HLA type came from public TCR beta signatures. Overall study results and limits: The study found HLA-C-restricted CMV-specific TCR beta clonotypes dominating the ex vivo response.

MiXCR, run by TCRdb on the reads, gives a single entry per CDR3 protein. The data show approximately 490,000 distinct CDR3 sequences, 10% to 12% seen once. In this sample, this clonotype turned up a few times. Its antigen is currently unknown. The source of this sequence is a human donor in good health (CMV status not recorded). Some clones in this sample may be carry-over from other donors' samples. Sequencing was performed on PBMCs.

CDR3 nucleotides: TGTGCCAGCAGCCTATTGGGGTTAAGCGGGAGACTGGGTAAACGGGCCGGGGAGCTGTTTTTT. Protein: CASSLLGLSGRLGKRAGELFF. The genes are TRBV6-5 and TRBJ2-2; TRBD2 matches at 8 bases. The CDR3 contains 21 residues. Germline assignment: CDR1 MNHEY and CDR2 SVGAGI. With V trimmed by 6 bases and J by 6 bases, 27 bases remained unmatched.